Listed below are T cell receptor beta chains from one sample, sequenced in a study of blood T cell repertoires in COVID-19. The assay was immunoSEQ multiplex PCR, and TCRdb's table has in-frame clones only and misses some. The table has more than 150,000 clones, 86% seen once. The sample was peripheral blood. Every receptor here comes from a man in his sixties or seventies with active or convalescent COVID-19. The CDR3 runs from the conserved cysteine through the conserved F or W. Fields, in order: CDR3 protein, CDR3 DNA, V gene, D gene, clone size, J gene, CDR3 length. D genes are given only for firm matches. Clone size is given for some rows only: seen once, a few or many times, or a class if the clone is expanded.

cdr3_aa: CASSPNRLAGGRTAFGTQYF; cdr3_nt: TGTGCCAGCAGTCCTAACCGACTAGCGGGGGGGCGGACCGCATTTGGTACGCAGTATTTT; v_call: TRBV27; d_call: TRBD2; clone_size: once; j_call: TRBJ2-3; cdr3_length: 20
cdr3_aa: CASSEGWDRAFYEQYF; cdr3_nt: TGTGCCAGCAGTGAAGGCTGGGACAGGGCTTTCTACGAGCAGTACTTC; v_call: TRBV2; d_call: TRBD1; clone_size: .; j_call: TRBJ2-7; cdr3_length: 16
cdr3_aa: CASTRDTGGRDYGYTF; cdr3_nt: TGTGCCAGCACCCGGGATACGGGAGGCAGGGACTATGGCTACACCTTC; v_call: TRBV13; d_call: .; clone_size: .; j_call: TRBJ1-2; cdr3_length: 16
cdr3_aa: CATTFRVNQPQHF; cdr3_nt: TGTGCCACAACTTTCCGGGTCAATCAGCCCCAGCATTTT; v_call: TRBV27; d_call: .; clone_size: .; j_call: TRBJ1-5; cdr3_length: 13
cdr3_aa: CASSSAGVTEAFF; cdr3_nt: TGTGCCAGCAGTTCGGCAGGGGTCACTGAAGCTTTCTTT; v_call: TRBV6-5; d_call: .; clone_size: .; j_call: TRBJ1-1; cdr3_length: 13
cdr3_aa: CASSSPDRGDNSPLHF; cdr3_nt: TGTGCCAGCAGTTCACCGGACAGGGGAGATAATTCACCCCTCCACTTT; v_call: TRBV28; d_call: TRBD1; clone_size: .; j_call: TRBJ1-6; cdr3_length: 16
cdr3_aa: CASSERQNYEQYF; cdr3_nt: TGTGCCAGCAGTGAGCGGCAGAACTACGAGCAGTACTTC; v_call: TRBV2; d_call: .; clone_size: .; j_call: TRBJ2-7; cdr3_length: 13
cdr3_aa: CASSLGQHEKLFF; cdr3_nt: TGCGCCAGCAGCTTGGGACAGCATGAAAAACTGTTTTTT; v_call: TRBV5-1; d_call: .; clone_size: .; j_call: TRBJ1-4; cdr3_length: 13
cdr3_aa: CASSSPNRGSSNQPQHF; cdr3_nt: TGTGCCAGCAGTTCACCGAACAGGGGGTCCAGCAATCAGCCCCAGCATTTT; v_call: TRBV28; d_call: TRBD1; clone_size: .; j_call: TRBJ1-5; cdr3_length: 17
cdr3_aa: CASSPGQVTFSSYNEQFF; cdr3_nt: TGTGCCAGTAGTCCAGGTCAAGTGACCTTTAGCTCCTACAATGAGCAGTTCTTC; v_call: TRBV19; d_call: .; clone_size: few; j_call: TRBJ2-1; cdr3_length: 18
cdr3_aa: CASSLYPGTGVYNEQFF; cdr3_nt: TGTGCCAGCAGCTTATACCCCGGGACAGGGGTGTACAATGAGCAGTTCTTC; v_call: TRBV7-6; d_call: TRBD1; clone_size: .; j_call: TRBJ2-1; cdr3_length: 17
cdr3_aa: CATSSRGSSYNSPLHF; cdr3_nt: TGTGCCACCAGCAGCCGGGGGAGCTCCTATAATTCACCCCTCCACTTT; v_call: TRBV15; d_call: .; clone_size: .; j_call: TRBJ1-6; cdr3_length: 16
cdr3_aa: CAWRIQGSTEAFF; cdr3_nt: TGTGCCTGGAGGATTCAGGGGAGCACTGAAGCTTTCTTT; v_call: TRBV30; d_call: .; clone_size: .; j_call: TRBJ1-1; cdr3_length: 13
cdr3_aa: CASSEQSLEYEQYF; cdr3_nt: TGTGCCAGCAGTGAACAGTCACTGGAGTACGAGCAGTACTTC; v_call: TRBV2; d_call: .; clone_size: once; j_call: TRBJ2-7; cdr3_length: 14
cdr3_aa: CASSALTGTGSSNQPQHF; cdr3_nt: TGTGCCAGCAGTGCCCTCACCGGGACAGGGAGCAGCAATCAGCCCCAGCATTTT; v_call: TRBV6-1; d_call: TRBD1; clone_size: .; j_call: TRBJ1-5; cdr3_length: 18
cdr3_aa: CASSVAGFRGNEQFF; cdr3_nt: TGTGCCAGCAGTGTAGCGGGCTTCCGAGGGAATGAGCAGTTCTTC; v_call: TRBV2; d_call: TRBD2; clone_size: .; j_call: TRBJ2-1; cdr3_length: 15
cdr3_aa: CASSPKNRGTEAFF; cdr3_nt: TGTGCCAGCTCACCGAAGAACAGGGGCACTGAAGCTTTCTTT; v_call: TRBV18; d_call: TRBD1; clone_size: .; j_call: TRBJ1-1; cdr3_length: 14
cdr3_aa: CASSPLRGYEQYF; cdr3_nt: TGCGCCAGCAGCCCCCTCAGGGGCTACGAGCAGTACTTC; v_call: TRBV5-1; d_call: .; clone_size: .; j_call: TRBJ2-7; cdr3_length: 13
cdr3_aa: CASSYGTGPQHF; cdr3_nt: TGTGCCAGCAGTTACGGGACAGGGCCCCAGCATTTT; v_call: TRBV6-2/TRBV6-3; d_call: TRBD1; clone_size: .; j_call: TRBJ1-5; cdr3_length: 12
cdr3_aa: CASSLRDRAVNSPLHF; cdr3_nt: TGTGCCAGCAGCTTAAGGGACAGGGCCGTTAATTCACCCCTCCACTTT; v_call: TRBV7-8; d_call: TRBD1; clone_size: .; j_call: TRBJ1-6; cdr3_length: 16
cdr3_aa: CASSPVRGGNSPLHF; cdr3_nt: TGTGCCAGCTCACCGGTCCGGGGAGGGAATTCACCCCTCCACTTT; v_call: TRBV18; d_call: .; clone_size: .; j_call: TRBJ1-6; cdr3_length: 15
cdr3_aa: CASSSGTSGSYNEQFF; cdr3_nt: TGCGCCAGCAGCTCCGGGACTAGCGGGTCTTACAATGAGCAGTTCTTC; v_call: TRBV5-1; d_call: TRBD2; clone_size: few; j_call: TRBJ2-1; cdr3_length: 16
cdr3_aa: CASSPRDSNSPLHF; cdr3_nt: TGTGCCAGCAGCCCCCGGGACAGTAATTCACCCCTCCACTTT; v_call: TRBV14; d_call: TRBD1; clone_size: once; j_call: TRBJ1-6; cdr3_length: 14
cdr3_aa: CASSNPMTVGRPAFF; cdr3_nt: TGTGCCAGCAGTAACCCAATGACAGTTGGTCGGCCAGCTTTCTTT; v_call: TRBV6-5; d_call: .; clone_size: .; j_call: TRBJ1-1; cdr3_length: 15
cdr3_aa: CASSPGLAGGQGYSTQYF; cdr3_nt: TGTGCCAGCAGCCCGGGACTAGCGGGGGGCCAGGGGTATAGTACGCAGTATTTT; v_call: TRBV7-2; d_call: TRBD2; clone_size: once; j_call: TRBJ2-3; cdr3_length: 18
cdr3_aa: CASSEPGQGKDEQYF; cdr3_nt: TGTGCCAGTAGTGAACCGGGACAGGGCAAAGACGAGCAGTACTTC; v_call: TRBV19; d_call: TRBD1; clone_size: once; j_call: TRBJ2-7; cdr3_length: 15
cdr3_aa: CASRSLGGQGASGYTF; cdr3_nt: TGTGCCAGCAGGTCGCTTGGGGGACAGGGGGCAAGCGGCTACACCTTC; v_call: TRBV5-6; d_call: TRBD1; clone_size: few; j_call: TRBJ1-2; cdr3_length: 16
cdr3_aa: CASSTLTRGYLSYNEQFF; cdr3_nt: TGTGCCAGCTCCACTCTCACGAGGGGGTACCTTTCCTACAATGAGCAGTTCTTC; v_call: TRBV14; d_call: .; clone_size: once; j_call: TRBJ2-1; cdr3_length: 18
cdr3_aa: CASAQGVFSNQPQHF; cdr3_nt: TGTGCCAGTGCCCAGGGGGTGTTTAGCAATCAGCCCCAGCATTTT; v_call: TRBV19; d_call: TRBD1; clone_size: .; j_call: TRBJ1-5; cdr3_length: 15
cdr3_aa: CASSLNADSPLHF; cdr3_nt: TGTGCCAGCAGCTTAAATGCAGATTCACCCCTCCACTTT; v_call: TRBV11-3; d_call: .; clone_size: .; j_call: TRBJ1-6; cdr3_length: 13
cdr3_aa: CASSPGTGAGEKLFF; cdr3_nt: TGTGCCAGCAGTCCGGGGACAGGCGCGGGTGAAAAACTGTTTTTT; v_call: TRBV9; d_call: TRBD1; clone_size: .; j_call: TRBJ1-4; cdr3_length: 15
cdr3_aa: CASSPLRATNEKLFF; cdr3_nt: TGTGCCAGCAGTCCCTTGCGGGCAACTAATGAAAAACTGTTTTTT; v_call: TRBV28; d_call: .; clone_size: .; j_call: TRBJ1-4; cdr3_length: 15
cdr3_aa: CATSDRSEGAGSSNEQFF; cdr3_nt: TGTGCCACCAGTGACCGATCCGAGGGAGCGGGGTCTAGCAATGAGCAGTTCTTC; v_call: TRBV24-1; d_call: TRBD2; clone_size: .; j_call: TRBJ2-1; cdr3_length: 18
cdr3_aa: CASNRQGELSSPLHF; cdr3_nt: TGTGCCAGCAACAGACAGGGGGAGTTGAGCTCACCCCTCCACTTT; v_call: TRBV5-8; d_call: TRBD1; clone_size: once; j_call: TRBJ1-6; cdr3_length: 15
cdr3_aa: CASSPDRGVQPQHF; cdr3_nt: TGCGCCAGCAGCCCAGACAGGGGCGTTCAGCCCCAGCATTTT; v_call: TRBV5-1; d_call: TRBD1; clone_size: .; j_call: TRBJ1-5; cdr3_length: 14
cdr3_aa: CASSPGLAGTYEQYF; cdr3_nt: TGTGCCAGCTCACCGGGTCTAGCGGGAACCTACGAGCAGTACTTC; v_call: TRBV18; d_call: TRBD2; clone_size: .; j_call: TRBJ2-7; cdr3_length: 15
cdr3_aa: CASSPGRNYNEQFF; cdr3_nt: TGTGCCAGCTCACCAGGCAGGAACTACAATGAGCAGTTCTTC; v_call: TRBV18; d_call: .; clone_size: once; j_call: TRBJ2-1; cdr3_length: 14
cdr3_aa: CASSLRRTPYEQYF; cdr3_nt: TGTGCCAGCAGCCTGCGGAGGACCCCCTACGAGCAGTACTTC; v_call: TRBV7-8; d_call: .; clone_size: .; j_call: TRBJ2-7; cdr3_length: 14
cdr3_aa: CASSLLAGGYNEQFF; cdr3_nt: TGTGCCAGCAGCCTTCTAGCGGGAGGTTACAATGAGCAGTTCTTC; v_call: TRBV7-3; d_call: TRBD2; clone_size: .; j_call: TRBJ2-1; cdr3_length: 15
cdr3_aa: CASSRLAGVHEQFF; cdr3_nt: TGTGCCAGCAGCAGACTAGCGGGAGTTCATGAGCAGTTCTTC; v_call: TRBV11-2; d_call: TRBD2; clone_size: .; j_call: TRBJ2-1; cdr3_length: 14
cdr3_aa: CASSLGARAMNTEAFF; cdr3_nt: TGTGCCAGCAGCCTTGGGGCCAGAGCCATGAACACTGAAGCTTTCTTT; v_call: TRBV5-5; d_call: .; clone_size: .; j_call: TRBJ1-1; cdr3_length: 16
cdr3_aa: CASSPDSPIMNTEAFF; cdr3_nt: TGTGCCAGCTCACCCGACAGCCCCATAATGAACACTGAAGCTTTCTTT; v_call: TRBV18; d_call: .; clone_size: .; j_call: TRBJ1-1; cdr3_length: 16
cdr3_aa: CASSVLPGQETQYF; cdr3_nt: TGTGCCAGCAGTGTTCTTCCGGGGCAAGAGACCCAGTACTTC; v_call: TRBV2; d_call: .; clone_size: .; j_call: TRBJ2-5; cdr3_length: 14